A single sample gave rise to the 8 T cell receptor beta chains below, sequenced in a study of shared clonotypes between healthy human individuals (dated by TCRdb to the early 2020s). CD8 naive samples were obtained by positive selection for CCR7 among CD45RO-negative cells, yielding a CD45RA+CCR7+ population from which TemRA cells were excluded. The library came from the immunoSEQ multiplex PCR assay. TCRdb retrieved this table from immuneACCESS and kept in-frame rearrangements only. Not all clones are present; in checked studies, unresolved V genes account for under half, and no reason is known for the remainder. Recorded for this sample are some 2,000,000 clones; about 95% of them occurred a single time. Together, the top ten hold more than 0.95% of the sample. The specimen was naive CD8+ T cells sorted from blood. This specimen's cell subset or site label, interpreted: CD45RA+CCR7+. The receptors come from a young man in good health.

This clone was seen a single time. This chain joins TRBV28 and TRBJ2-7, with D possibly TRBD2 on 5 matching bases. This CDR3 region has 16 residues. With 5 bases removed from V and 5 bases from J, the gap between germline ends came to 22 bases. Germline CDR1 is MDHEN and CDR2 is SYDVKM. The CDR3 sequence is CASSPIPRSGDHEQYF. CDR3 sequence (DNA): TGTGCCAGCAGTCCCATCCCGAGAAGCGGTGACCACGAGCAGTACTTC.

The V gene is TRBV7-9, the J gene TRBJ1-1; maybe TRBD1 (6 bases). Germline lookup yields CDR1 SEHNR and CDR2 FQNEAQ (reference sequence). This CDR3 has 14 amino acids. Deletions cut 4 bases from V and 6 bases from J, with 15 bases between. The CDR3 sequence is CASSYGEGVAEAFF. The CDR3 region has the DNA TGTGCCAGCAGCTACGGGGAGGGGGTGGCTGAAGCTTTCTTT.

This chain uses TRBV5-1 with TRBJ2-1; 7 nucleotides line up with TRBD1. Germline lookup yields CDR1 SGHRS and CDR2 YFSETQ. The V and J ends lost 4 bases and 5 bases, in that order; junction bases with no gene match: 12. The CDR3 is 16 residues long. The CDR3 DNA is TGCGCCAGCAGCCCCCCTCCGGGACAGCTTGACAATGAGCAGTTCTTC. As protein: CASSPPPGQLDNEQFF.

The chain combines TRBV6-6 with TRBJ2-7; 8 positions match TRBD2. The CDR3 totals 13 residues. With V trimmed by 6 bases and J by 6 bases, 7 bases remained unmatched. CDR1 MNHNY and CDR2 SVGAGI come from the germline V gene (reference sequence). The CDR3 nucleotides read TGTGCCAGCAGCCCGACTAGCGAGGGCGAGCAGTACTTC. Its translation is CASSPTSEGEQYF.

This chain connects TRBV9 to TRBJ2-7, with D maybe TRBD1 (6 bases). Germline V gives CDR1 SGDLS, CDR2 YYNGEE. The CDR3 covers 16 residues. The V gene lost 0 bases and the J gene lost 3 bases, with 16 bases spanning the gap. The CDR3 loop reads CASSVAATGIIYEQYF. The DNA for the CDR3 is TGTGCCAGCAGCGTAGCCGCCACAGGGATCATCTACGAGCAGTACTTC.

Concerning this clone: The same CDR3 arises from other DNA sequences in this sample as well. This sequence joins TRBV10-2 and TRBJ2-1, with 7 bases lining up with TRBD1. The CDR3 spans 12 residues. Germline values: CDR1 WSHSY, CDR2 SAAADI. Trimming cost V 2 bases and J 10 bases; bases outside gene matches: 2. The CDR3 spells CASSETGAEQFF. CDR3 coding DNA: TGCGCCAGCAGTGAGACAGGGGCCGAGCAGTTCTTC.

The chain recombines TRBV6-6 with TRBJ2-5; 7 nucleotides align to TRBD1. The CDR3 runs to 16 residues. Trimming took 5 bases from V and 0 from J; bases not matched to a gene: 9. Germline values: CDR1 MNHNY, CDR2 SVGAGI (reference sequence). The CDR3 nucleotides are TGTGCCAGCAGTCCCGGACAGGAGGTGAACCAAGAGACCCAGTACTTC. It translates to CASSPGQEVNQETQYF.

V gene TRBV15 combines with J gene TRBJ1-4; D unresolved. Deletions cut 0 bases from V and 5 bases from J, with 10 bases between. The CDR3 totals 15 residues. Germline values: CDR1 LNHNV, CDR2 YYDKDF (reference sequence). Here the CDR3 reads CATSRESLPNEKLFF. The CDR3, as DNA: TGTGCCACCAGCAGAGAATCCTTGCCGAATGAAAAACTGTTTTTT.